These 25 T cell receptor beta chains share one sample of origin, sequenced in a study of T-cell reconstitution after alpha-beta-depleted transplantation in children. Preparation of the TCRbeta library involved a method that used unique molecular identifiers. A single record per CDR3 protein comes from TCRdb applying MiXCR to the PCR reads. The sample contains about 110,000 distinct CDR3 sequences, almost 6.5% of which appear only once. The specimen comprised PBMCs, mostly from graft donor cells, sampled 360 days after TCRalphabeta/CD19-depleted stem cell transplant. All receptors come from a male patient aged 2 to 10 who had a stem cell transplant for acute lymphoblastic leukemia, so the T cells may come from the graft donor.

V gene TRBV7-6 combines with J gene TRBJ2-3; no reliable D call. The CDR3 spans 12 residues. V gave up 5 bases and J gave up 5 bases, with 8 bases separating them. The germline V gene has CDR1 SGHVS and CDR2 FNYEAQ. The CDR3 DNA reads TGTGCCAGCAGCCATAACGAAGATACGCAGTATTTT. Amino acids: CASSHNEDTQYF.

This clonotype was observed a few times. The V and J genes are TRBV7-8 and TRBJ2-5; D may be TRBD2 (6 bases). This CDR3 contains 20 residues. Trimming stripped 8 bases from V and 5 bases from J, with 36 bases between. Per germline, CDR1 SGHVS and CDR2 FQNEAQ. The DNA of the CDR3 is TGTGCCAGCCTTTCGGGGAGGACCTCCTCATTGGATTACGTACAGGAGACCCAGTACTTC. It codes for CASLSGRTSSLDYVQETQYF.

J is TRBJ2-7 and V is TRBV7-9; D perhaps matches TRBD1 (5 bases). Deletions cut 7 bases from V and 3 bases from J, with 16 bases between. This CDR3 contains 14 residues. The germline V gene encodes CDR1 SEHNR and CDR2 FQNEAQ (reference sequence). Here the CDR3 reads CASNSGAGIYEQYF. In DNA form, the CDR3 reads TGTGCCAGCAACTCTGGGGCAGGGATCTACGAGCAGTACTTC.

This clonotype has a count of ten or more. This rearrangement joins TRBV28 to TRBJ2-7; 10 bases fit TRBD2. The V gene's germline CDR1 is MDHEN and CDR2 SYDVKM. The CDR3 covers 15 residues. Trimming cost V 5 bases and J 5 bases; bases outside gene matches: 9. The CDR3 sequence: CASSLLAGGSNEQYF. The CDR3 DNA reads as TGTGCCAGCAGTCTTTTAGCGGGAGGCAGCAACGAGCAGTACTTC. The full variable domain, rest sourced from reference TRBV28 and TRBJ2-7, is DVKVTQSSRYLVKRTGEKVFLECVQDMDHENMFWYRQDPGLGLRLIYFSYDVKMKEKGDIPEGYSVSREKKERFSLILESASTNQTSMYLCASSLLAGGSNEQYFGPGTRLTVT.

The J gene is TRBJ2-3, the V gene TRBV9, with 10 bases matching TRBD2. This CDR3 comprises 16 residues. V lost 0 bases, J lost 3 bases, and 4 bases stayed unmatched. Germline V gives CDR1 SGDLS, CDR2 YYNGEE. CDR3 protein: CASSVAAGGSTDTQYF. The CDR3 region has the DNA TGTGCCAGCAGCGTAGCAGCGGGAGGGTCGACAGATACGCAGTATTTT.

This clonotype has just a few counts. One end of the junction fails to match germline, which may point to a read error. J is TRBJ2-3 and V is TRBV7-8, with 7 bases fitting TRBD1. Germline CDR1 reads SGHVS; CDR2 reads FQNEAQ. CDR3 size: 12 residues. The CDR3 loop reads CASSLTQDRPDF. The DNA for the CDR3 is TGTGCCAGCAGCTTAACCCAGGACAGGCCAGATTTT.

This clonotype was found a few times. The chain combines TRBV13 with TRBJ2-7; possible D gene TRBD1, 5 bases. With 4 bases removed from V and 3 bases from J, the gap between germline ends came to 22 bases. The CDR3 has 17 residues. Germline loops: CDR1 PRHDT, CDR2 FYEKMQ (reference sequence). Written as DNA, the CDR3 is TGTGCCAGCAGCTCAACCGGAAGGGGTAGCCGGCGCTACGAGCAGTACTTC. Translation: CASSSTGRGSRRYEQYF.

This clonotype was seen a handful of times. This chain connects TRBV5-6 to TRBJ1-1, with D unresolved. Germline V gives CDR1 SGHDT, CDR2 YYEEEE. The CDR3 length is 12 residues. Trimming took off 3 bases at V and 5 bases at J, with 8 bases between the two ends. In nucleotides, the CDR3 is TGTGCCAGCAGCTCAGTAGATACTGAAGCTTTCTTT. Amino acids: CASSSVDTEAFF.

This clonotype appeared many times. V is TRBV24-1 and J is TRBJ2-5; 8 nucleotides line up with TRBD1. With 5 bases clipped from V and 4 bases from J, the junction kept 8 bases outside the gene matches. Germline loops: CDR1 KGHDR, CDR2 SFDVKD. The CDR3 is 15 amino acids. CDR3 DNA sequence: TGTGCCACCAGTGGCCGACAGGGGAATGGAGAGACCCAGTACTTC. This sequence encodes CATSGRQGNGETQYF.

Only a few counts were recorded for this clonotype. The rearrangement uses TRBV20-1 and TRBJ2-1; 11 bases align to TRBD1. V was clipped by 6 bases and J by 3 bases; unmatched bases: 13. From germline, CDR1 is DFQATT and CDR2 SNEGSKA (reference sequence). The CDR3 is 17 residues long. CDR3 residues: CSALDRGLSGGYNEQFF. CDR3 coding DNA: TGCAGTGCCCTGGACAGGGGGCTGAGCGGGGGCTACAATGAGCAGTTCTTC.

This clonotype was found a few times. This chain links TRBV30 with TRBJ2-5; either TRBD1 or TRBD2 may supply D (5 bases each). The V end lost 0 bases, the J end lost 4 bases, and 9 bases lay between the germline ends. The CDR3 runs to 13 residues. CDR1 is GTSNPN and CDR2 is SVGIG in the germline V gene (reference sequence). CDR3 coding DNA: TGTGCCTGGAGTGTCTGGGGGAGAGAGACCCAGTACTTC. Translation gives CAWSVWGRETQYF.

This clonotype was detected many times. The J gene is TRBJ1-5, the V gene TRBV12-3 or TRBV12-4, with D possibly matching TRBD1 (5 bases). Between the trimmed V and J ends, which lost 8 bases and 6 bases, there was a span of 11 bases. This CDR3 is built from 12 residues. CDR3 sequence: CASRPRGQPQHF. Here the CDR3 DNA reads TGTGCCAGCCGACCGAGGGGTCAGCCCCAGCATTTT.

This clonotype was seen at least ten times. CDR3 protein: CASSFWAGGPYEQYF. CDR3 coding DNA: TGTGCCAGCAGTTTCTGGGCAGGGGGGCCCTACGAGCAGTACTTC. The chain is built from TRBV28 and TRBJ2-7, with a possible D match to TRBD1 (7 bases). The CDR3 is 15 amino acids. Germline V CDR1 and CDR2: MDHEN, SYDVKM. Trimming took off 3 bases at V and 2 bases at J, with 14 bases between the two ends.

This clonotype was seen repeatedly, ten times or more. CDR3 sequence (DNA): TGTGCCAGCAGCGTAGGAGCGTCTAGCACAGATACGCAGTATTTT. Its translation: CASSVGASSTDTQYF. The chain joins TRBV9 to TRBJ2-3; D not certain. From germline, CDR1 is SGDLS and CDR2 YYNGEE. There are 15 residues in the CDR3. Trimming removed 0 bases at V and 0 bases at J, with 8 bases between.

The chain is built from TRBV11-2 and TRBJ2-7; D is unclear. Trimming shortened V by 2 bases and J by 0 bases, and 17 bases separated the two germline ends. Germline V gene data show CDR1 as SGHAT and CDR2 as FQNNGV. This CDR3 comprises 17 residues. The CDR3 protein is CASSLRAWTASSYEQYF. CDR3 in DNA: TGTGCCAGCAGCTTAAGGGCCTGGACGGCCAGCTCCTACGAGCAGTACTTC. Based on the CDR3 plus reference TRBV11-2 and TRBJ2-7, the full variable domain is EAGVAQSPRYKIIEKRQSVAFWCNPISGHATLYWYQQILGQGPKLLIQFQNNGVVDDSQLPKDRFSAERLKGVDSTLKIQPAKLEDSAVYLCASSLRAWTASSYEQYFGPGTRLTVT.

This clonotype has a count of ten or more. The DNA for the CDR3 is TGTGCCAGCAGTGATCCGGGGGCCTACGAGCAGTACTTC. It codes for CASSDPGAYEQYF. This chain joins TRBV25-1 and TRBJ2-7; tentatively, D is TRBD2 (6 bases). The CDR3 covers 13 residues. The V end lost 3 bases, the J end lost 2 bases, and 8 bases lay between the germline ends. In germline, CDR1 is MGHDK, CDR2 SYGVNS.

This clonotype appeared many times. This chain connects TRBV12-3 or TRBV12-4 to TRBJ2-7; 7 bases match TRBD1. The CDR3 is 14 residues long. V lost 4 bases and J lost 7; bases outside the gene matches: 10. CDR3 loop: CASSSTGSQGEQYF. The CDR3 bases are TGTGCCAGCAGTTCGACAGGGTCCCAGGGGGAGCAGTACTTC.

This clonotype has a count of ten or more. The J gene is TRBJ2-3, the V gene TRBV7-9; possible D gene TRBD2, 6 bases. The CDR3 length is 14 residues. From germline, CDR1 is SEHNR and CDR2 FQNEAQ (reference sequence). V shed 7 bases and J shed 0 bases, with 11 bases lying between them. The CDR3 DNA is TGTGCCAGCACCTACAGCGGGAGCACAGATACGCAGTATTTT. As protein: CASTYSGSTDTQYF. Supplemented by reference TRBV7-9 and TRBJ2-3, the full variable domain reads DTGVSQNPRHKITKRGQNVTFRCDPISEHNRLYWYRQTLGQGPEFLTYFQNEAQLEKSRLLSDRFSAERPKGSFSTLEIQRTEQGDSAMYLCASTYSGSTDTQYFGPGTRLTVL.

Remarks on this clonotype: This may be a read error: a much more frequent sequence differs by one nucleotide. V is TRBV29-1 and J is TRBJ2-5; D is possibly TRBD2 (5 bases). V was clipped by 4 bases and J by 5 bases, with 5 bases between them. Germline V gene sequence: CDR1 SQVTM, CDR2 ANQGSEA. CDR3 size: 10 residues. Here the CDR3 DNA reads TGCAGCGTTGGAGGGGAGACCCAGTACTTC. As protein: CSVGGETQYF.

This clonotype was seen repeatedly, ten times or more. This chain joins TRBV7-9 and TRBJ1-5; no clear D gene. Germline CDR1 and CDR2: SEHNR and FQNEAQ (reference sequence). Trimming left V 1 base short and J 0 bases short, with 1 base between. The CDR3 totals 13 residues. The CDR3 here is CASSLDSNQPQHF. In DNA form, the CDR3 reads TGTGCCAGCAGCTTAGATAGCAATCAGCCCCAGCATTTT. The full variable domain, rest sourced from reference TRBV7-9 and TRBJ1-5, is DTGVSQNPRHKITKRGQNVTFRCDPISEHNRLYWYRQTLGQGPEFLTYFQNEAQLEKSRLLSDRFSAERPKGSFSTLEIQRTEQGDSAMYLCASSLDSNQPQHFGDGTRLSIL.

This clonotype was detected many times. This sequence joins TRBV28 and TRBJ1-2; unclear D gene. V lost 3 bases and J lost 5, with 10 bases in between. Germline CDR1 and CDR2: MDHEN and SYDVKM. This CDR3 is built from 13 residues. The CDR3 sequence: CASSLDFPYGYTF. CDR3 nucleotide sequence: TGTGCCAGCAGTTTGGACTTCCCGTATGGCTACACCTTC.

This clonotype has more than one count but fewer than ten. The chain carries TRBV7-9 and TRBJ2-7, with 7 bases aligning to TRBD1. This CDR3 region has 14 residues. Germline V gene sequence: CDR1 SEHNR, CDR2 FQNEAQ (reference sequence). V was clipped by 5 bases and J by 4 bases; unmatched bases: 8. The CDR3 here is CASSHGDSPYEQYF. The CDR3, as DNA: TGTGCCAGCAGCCATGGGGACAGCCCTTACGAGCAGTACTTC.

In its sample, this clonotype was seen many times. The rearrangement joins TRBV29-1 to TRBJ1-1; no clear D gene. The ends were cut back, 6 bases at V and 0 bases at J, with 11 bases in the middle. Germline loops: CDR1 SQVTM, CDR2 ANQGSEA. CDR3 size: 13 residues. The CDR3 nucleotides read TGCAGCGTCCCTTTTACTATGAACACTGAAGCTTTCTTT. It specifies CSVPFTMNTEAFF.

This clonotype has ten or more counts. The V and J genes are TRBV5-1 and TRBJ1-6; no clear D gene. In germline, CDR1 is SGHRS, CDR2 YFSETQ. CDR3 length equals 13 residues. Trimming cost V 4 bases and J 7 bases, with 9 bases left between them. The DNA for the CDR3 is TGCGCCAGCAGCCGGGGATCAAATTCACCCCTCCACTTT. This sequence encodes CASSRGSNSPLHF.

This chain uses TRBV27 with TRBJ2-1; the match to TRBD1 covers 10 bases. CDR3 length equals 16 residues. Germline V gene sequence: CDR1 MNHEY, CDR2 SMNVEV (reference sequence). V shed 4 bases, J shed 4 bases, and the junction held 7 bases outside the gene matches. Here the CDR3 reads CASSSPGQGPYNEQFF. The CDR3 DNA reads as TGTGCCAGCAGTTCTCCGGGACAGGGGCCTTACAATGAGCAGTTCTTC.